The T cell receptor (beta chain) described here comes from a study of T cells expressing NK-cell markers. CDR3 size: 15 residues. CDR1 and CDR2 from the germline V gene are MNHEY and SVGEGT. As the method of synthesis, 5'RACE template switching with UMIs yielded TCR beta cDNA. TCRdb re-called the 5' RACE reads and gives one entry per CDR3 protein, without DNA. Its table records 350,000 to 450,000 distinct CDR3 sequences. This sequence was found in a man aged 18 to 69 in good health. The chain uses TRBV6-2 or TRBV6-3 and TRBJ1-2; TCRdb returns TRBD1, unconfirmable since there is no DNA. The sample comprised blood T cells: a sorted CD56 or NKG2C T cell subset, CD4+ or CD8+ T cells, or bulk PBMC T cells (not recorded which). CDR3 protein: CASTDDDRVRGGYTF.